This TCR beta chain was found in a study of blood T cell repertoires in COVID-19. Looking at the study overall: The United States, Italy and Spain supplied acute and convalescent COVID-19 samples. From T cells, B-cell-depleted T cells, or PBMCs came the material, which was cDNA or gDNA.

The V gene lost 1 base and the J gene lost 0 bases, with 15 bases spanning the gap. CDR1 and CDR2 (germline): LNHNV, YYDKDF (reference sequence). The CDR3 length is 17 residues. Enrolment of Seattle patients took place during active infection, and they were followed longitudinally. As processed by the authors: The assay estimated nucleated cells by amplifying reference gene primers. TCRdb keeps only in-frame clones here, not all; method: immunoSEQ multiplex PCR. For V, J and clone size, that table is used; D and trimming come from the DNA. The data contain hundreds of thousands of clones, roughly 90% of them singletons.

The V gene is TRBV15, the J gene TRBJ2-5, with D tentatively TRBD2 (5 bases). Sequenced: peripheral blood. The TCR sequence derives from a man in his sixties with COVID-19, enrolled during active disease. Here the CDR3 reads CATSRVGGLQYQETQYF. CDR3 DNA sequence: TGTGCCACCAGCAGAGTAGGAGGACTTCAGTACCAAGAGACCCAGTACTTC.